This T cell receptor beta chain was sequenced in a study of T-cell memory formation after mild COVID-19. Whole-study context: TCR clusters were largely donor specific. Points from the study as a whole: The main location of contracting CD4+ clones was CM and EM, and that of contracting CD8+ clones was EMRA. The authors left the SARS-CoV-2 specificity of second-wave clones peaking on day 37 unconfirmed.

One entry per CDR3 protein results from TCRdb running MiXCR on the 5' RACE reads. The table records 250,000 to 300,000 distinct CDR3 sequences, roughly 17% of them present only once. About this clonotype itself: Its antigen remains unknown.

J was trimmed by 9 bases and V by 7 bases; bases with no gene match: 8. Looked up from germline, CDR1 is MNHEY and CDR2 is SVGAGI. The CDR3 sequence is 13 residues long. The receptor was derived from a man aged 18 to 29 who had mild COVID-19 (a few samples of this study predate the infection). Cell type and time point are not known. The sequenced sample was PBMCs or a T cell subset sorted from them (not recorded which). The chain recombines TRBV6-5 with TRBJ2-1; 8 bases line up with TRBD2. The CDR3 nucleotides are TGTGCCAGCAAAAACGGGGGGGCCCCTGAGCAGTTCTTC. This gives the protein CASKNGGAPEQFF.